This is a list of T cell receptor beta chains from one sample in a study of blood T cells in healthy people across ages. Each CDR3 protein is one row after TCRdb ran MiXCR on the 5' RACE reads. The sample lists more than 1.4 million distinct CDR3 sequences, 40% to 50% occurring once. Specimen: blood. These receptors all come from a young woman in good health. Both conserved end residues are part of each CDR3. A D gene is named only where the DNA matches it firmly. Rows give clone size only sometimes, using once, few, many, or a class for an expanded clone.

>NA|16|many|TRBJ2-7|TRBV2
CASRKGLLRPSYEQYF
TGTGCCAGCAGGAAAGGCCTTCTCCGTCCAAGTTACGAGCAGTACTTC
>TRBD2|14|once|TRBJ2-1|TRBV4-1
CASRGTSGQETQFF
TGCGCCAGTCGCGGGACTAGCGGACAAGAGACCCAGTTCTTC
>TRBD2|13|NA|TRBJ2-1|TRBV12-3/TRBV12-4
CASRGLAVLGQFF
TGTGCCAGCAGGGGACTAGCGGTCCTAGGGCAGTTCTTC
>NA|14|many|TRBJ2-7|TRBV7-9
CASSLPTVPDEQYF
TGTGCCAGCAGCCTTCCAACAGTTCCGGACGAGCAGTACTTC
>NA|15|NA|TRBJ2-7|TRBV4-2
CASSQTSGETYEQYF
TGTGCCAGCAGCCAAACCAGCGGAGAAACCTACGAGCAGTACTTC
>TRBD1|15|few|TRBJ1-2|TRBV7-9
CASSYTGGAGYGYTF
TGTGCCAGCAGCTACACAGGGGGCGCTGGCTATGGCTACACCTTC
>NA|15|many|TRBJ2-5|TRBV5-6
CASSQRGQRVETQYF
TGTGCCAGCAGCCAGCGCGGTCAAAGAGTTGAGACCCAGTACTTC
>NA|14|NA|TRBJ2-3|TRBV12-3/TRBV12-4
CASSLGSGPGTQYF
TGTGCCAGCAGTTTGGGAAGCGGTCCAGGTACGCAGTATTTT
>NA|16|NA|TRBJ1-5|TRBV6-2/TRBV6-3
CASSLGVGGRYQPQHF
TGTGCCAGCAGCCTTGGGGTGGGGGGCCGTTATCAGCCCCAGCATTTT
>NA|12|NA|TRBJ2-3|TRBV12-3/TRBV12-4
CASNSAVDTQYF
TGTGCCAGCAACAGCGCCGTGGATACGCAGTATTTT
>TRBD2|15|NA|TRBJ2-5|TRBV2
CASKLAGGQQETQYF
TGTGCCAGCAAGCTAGCGGGGGGGCAACAAGAGACCCAGTACTTC
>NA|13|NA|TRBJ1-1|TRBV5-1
CASSWGGLSGAFF
TGCGCCAGCAGCTGGGGGGGATTGTCTGGAGCTTTCTTT
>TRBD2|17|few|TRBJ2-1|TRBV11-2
CASSATLSGRPHNEQFF
TGTGCCAGCAGCGCCACCCTTAGCGGGAGACCCCACAATGAGCAGTTCTTC
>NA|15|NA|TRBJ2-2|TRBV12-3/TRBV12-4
CASSLETRTTGELFF
TGTGCCAGCAGTTTAGAAACAAGAACCACCGGGGAGCTGTTTTTT